The text below deals with one T cell receptor beta chain. PCR employed 60 Vbeta and 13 Jbeta primers. TCRdb keeps only in-frame clones here, not all; method: immunoSEQ multiplex PCR. The listing records tens of thousands of clones. The data originate from a study of cytomegalovirus exposure and HLA in healthy donors. Looked up from germline, CDR1 is MNHNS and CDR2 is SASEGT. This CDR3 has 12 residues. The sequenced sample consisted of PBMCs. The V call is TRBV6-1, the J call TRBJ2-5; D is unresolved. The J call is uncertain, as TRBJ2-7 better fits the DNA end. The TCR comes from a woman in her thirties or forties in good health and CMV-seropositive. Here the CDR3 reads CASSEAIYEQYF. DNA of the CDR3: TGTGCCAGCAGTGAAGCTATATACGAGCAGTACTTC.